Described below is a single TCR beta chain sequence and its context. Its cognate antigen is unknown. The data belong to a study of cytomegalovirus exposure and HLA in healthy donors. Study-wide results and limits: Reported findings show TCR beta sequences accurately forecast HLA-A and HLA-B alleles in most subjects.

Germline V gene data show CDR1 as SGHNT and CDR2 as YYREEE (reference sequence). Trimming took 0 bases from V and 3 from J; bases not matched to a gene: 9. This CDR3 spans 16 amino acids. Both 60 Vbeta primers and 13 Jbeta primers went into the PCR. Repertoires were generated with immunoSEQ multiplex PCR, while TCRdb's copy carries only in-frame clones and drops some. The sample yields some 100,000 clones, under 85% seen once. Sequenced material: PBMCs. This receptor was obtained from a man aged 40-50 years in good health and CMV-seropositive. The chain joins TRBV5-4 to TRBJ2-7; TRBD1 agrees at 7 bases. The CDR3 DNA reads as TGTGCCAGCAGCTTGGCCGGGGCAGGGGGTAGCTACGAGCAGTACTTC. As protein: CASSLAGAGGSYEQYF.